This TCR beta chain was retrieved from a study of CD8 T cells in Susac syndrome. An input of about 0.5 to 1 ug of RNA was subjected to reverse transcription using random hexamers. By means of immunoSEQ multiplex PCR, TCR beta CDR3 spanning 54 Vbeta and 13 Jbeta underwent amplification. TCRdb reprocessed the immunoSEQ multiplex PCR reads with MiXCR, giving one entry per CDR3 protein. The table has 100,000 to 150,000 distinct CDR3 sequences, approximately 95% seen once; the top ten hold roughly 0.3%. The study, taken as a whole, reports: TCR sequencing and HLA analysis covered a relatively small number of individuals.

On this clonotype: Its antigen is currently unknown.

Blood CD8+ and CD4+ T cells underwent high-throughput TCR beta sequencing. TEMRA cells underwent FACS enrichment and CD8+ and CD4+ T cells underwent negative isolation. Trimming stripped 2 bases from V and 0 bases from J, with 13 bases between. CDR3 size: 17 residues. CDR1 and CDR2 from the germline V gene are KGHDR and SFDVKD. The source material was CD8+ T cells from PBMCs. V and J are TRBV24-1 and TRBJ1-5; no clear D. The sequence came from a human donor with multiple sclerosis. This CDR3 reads CATSDSNLPYSNQPQHF. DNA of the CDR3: TGTGCCACCAGTGATTCCAACTTACCATATAGCAATCAGCCCCAGCATTTT.